This record covers a single TCR beta chain. This receptor's antigen is unknown. No much larger clone exists at a distance of one base, and base qualities are not known. TCR CDR3 regions were amplified from genomic DNA by multiplex PCR using the deep immunoSEQ assay. Genomic DNA extracted from each cell subset was distributed evenly over all wells of several immunoSEQ 96-well plates, and each plate served as one replicate. Each replicate PCR for unsorted PBMC received approximately 0.3 ug genomic DNA, equal to 25,000 to 35,000 T cell genomes. Genomic DNA from unsorted PBMC was sequenced over ten immunoSEQ deep assay plates. Purified libraries were measured with a Qubit 3.0 fluorometer, size-checked on a Bioanalyzer 2100, and measured again with the KAPA Library Quantification kit. Every immunoSEQ 96-well plate was sequenced on a separate single-read 150-cycle Illumina NextSeq 550 flow cell. On the authors' methods: Because only junctional sequences without quality scores were contained in the immunoSEQ output, filtering matching that applied to full-length reads could not be performed. Sequences were annotated with PyIR, a Python wrapper for IgBLAST v1.9, using IMGT germline references to assign V/J genes and CDR3. Any read was removed if the V/J assignment was weak (E-value above 1e-6), the CDR3 was missing, or the read contained stop codons, out-of-frame junctions, or ambiguous translated residues. A V3J clonotype was defined by an identical inferred V gene, J gene, and CDR3 amino acid sequence. The percentage overlap between two repertoires was calculated by dividing the number of shared unique clonotypes by the size of the smaller repertoire. Three approaches were used to assess repertoire richness: RTK rarefaction, the Chao1 estimator, and Recon v2.1 estimates of unobserved clonotypes. TCRdb carries this immuneACCESS record with in-frame sequences only. Its versions omit some clonotypes, under half of them owing to an unresolved V gene in the studies checked, with the rest unexplained. V and J calls and clone size are given by that table; D and trimming were obtained from the DNA. The sample table shows about 490,000 clones, and approximately 79% are seen once. 10% to 15% of the sample lies in the top ten.

Donors were healthy HIV-negative adults with no recently reported acute infections or vaccinations. Only Caucasian adults living in Nashville, Tennessee, USA were represented among the donors. For unsorted samples, tens of millions of PBMCs were counted, and genomic DNA was extracted using the QIAamp DNA Blood Mini kit. After blood collection by leukapheresis, PBMCs were isolated using Ficoll-Histopaque density gradient centrifugation and then cryopreserved in the vapor phase of liquid nitrogen. The sample belongs to a study of shared clonotypes between healthy human individuals (dated by TCRdb to 2020 to 2021). Turning to the overall study: The cohort included three men and a couple of women between 18 and 49 years of age. The study deeply sequenced blood TCR repertoires of about 5 healthy adults to estimate repertoire size and the extent of clonotype sharing between individuals. To increase sequencing depth and limit assay-specific biases, TCR repertoire library preparation and sequencing were carried out by different laboratories using diverse techniques. Each donor's leukapheresis produced roughly between roughly 0.94 and 9.5 billion PBMCs. Study-wide findings and limitations: Because the study included only a small number of donors, the genetic and exposure-history diversity represented was limited. Sampling was limited to blood, and TCR repertoires in tissue likely differ from TCR repertoires in blood. Pairwise subsampling indicated that sequencing depth was expected to affect the degree of clonotype sharing among donors.

The trim is 0 bases for V and 2 bases for J, with a gap of 10 bases between the germline ends. The CDR3 starts with the cysteine, ends with the phenylalanine, and has 15 residues. Just CDR3 DNA is preserved here, 45 bases in frame from base 1. CDR1 and CDR2 are drawn from the germline V gene (reference sequence): LNHNV, YYDKDF. Sequencing was done on a sample of PBMCs. The chain is made from TRBV15 and TRBJ2-5, and TRBD2 may be the D gene, going by 6 matching bases. The receptor was isolated from a middle-aged woman in good health. Some clones in this sample may be carry-over from other donors' samples. The CDR3 reads CATSRDKLAQETQYF. The nucleotide sequence is given as TGTGCCACCAGCAGAGATAAACTAGCTCAAGAGACCCAGTACTTC.